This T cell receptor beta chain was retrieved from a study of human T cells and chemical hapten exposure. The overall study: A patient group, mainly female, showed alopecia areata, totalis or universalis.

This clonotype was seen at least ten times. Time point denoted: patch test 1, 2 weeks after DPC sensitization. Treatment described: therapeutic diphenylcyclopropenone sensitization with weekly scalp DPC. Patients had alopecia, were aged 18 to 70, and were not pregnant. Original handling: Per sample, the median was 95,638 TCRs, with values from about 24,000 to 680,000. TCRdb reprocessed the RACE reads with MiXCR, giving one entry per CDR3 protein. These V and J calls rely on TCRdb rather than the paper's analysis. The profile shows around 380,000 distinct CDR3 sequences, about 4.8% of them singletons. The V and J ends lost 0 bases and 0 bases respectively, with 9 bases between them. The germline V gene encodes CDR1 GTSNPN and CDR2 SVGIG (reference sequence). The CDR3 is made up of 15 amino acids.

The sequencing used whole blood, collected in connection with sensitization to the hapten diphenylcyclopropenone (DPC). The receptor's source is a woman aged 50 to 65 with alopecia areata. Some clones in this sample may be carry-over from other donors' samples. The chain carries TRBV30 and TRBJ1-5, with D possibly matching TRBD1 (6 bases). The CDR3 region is CAWSVGGHSNQPQHF. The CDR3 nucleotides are TGTGCCTGGAGTGTCGGGGGGCATAGCAATCAGCCCCAGCATTTT.